This T cell receptor beta chain was documented in a study of technical replicates of blood from several donors. The V gene lost 3 bases and the J gene lost 8 bases, with 16 bases spanning the gap. Germline V CDR1 and CDR2: MNHNS, SASEGT. This CDR3 has 15 amino acids. Clones were read by immunoSEQ multiplex PCR, and TCRdb kept only the in-frame ones, dropping some. The sample carries 95,000 to 100,000 clones, almost 96% recorded once. The source is a human donor in good health. The sequencing input was T cells isolated from PBMCs. The chain combines TRBV6-1 with TRBJ1-4, with a tentative D call TRBD1 (5 bases). The CDR3 here is CASSELTGLGEKLFF. Written as DNA, the CDR3 is TGTGCCAGCAGTGAGTTAACAGGCCTGGGGGAAAAACTGTTTTTT.